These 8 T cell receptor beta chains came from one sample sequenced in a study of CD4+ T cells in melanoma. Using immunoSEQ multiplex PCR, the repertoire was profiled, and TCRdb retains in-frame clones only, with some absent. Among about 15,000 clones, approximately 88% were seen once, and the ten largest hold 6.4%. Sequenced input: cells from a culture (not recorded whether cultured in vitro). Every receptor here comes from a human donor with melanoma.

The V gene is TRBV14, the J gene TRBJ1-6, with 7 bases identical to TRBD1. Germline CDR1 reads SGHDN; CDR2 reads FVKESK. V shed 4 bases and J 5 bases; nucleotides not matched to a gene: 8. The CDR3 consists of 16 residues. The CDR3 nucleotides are TGTGCCAGCAGCCCGTTGACAGGGCTGGATAATTCACCCCTCCACTTT. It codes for CASSPLTGLDNSPLHF.

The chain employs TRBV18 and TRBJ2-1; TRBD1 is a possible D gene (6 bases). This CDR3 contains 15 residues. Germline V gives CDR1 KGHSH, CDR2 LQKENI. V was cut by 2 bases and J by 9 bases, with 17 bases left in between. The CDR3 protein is CASSPKATGLGEQFF. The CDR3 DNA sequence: TGTGCCAGCTCACCAAAGGCCACAGGGTTGGGTGAGCAGTTCTTC.

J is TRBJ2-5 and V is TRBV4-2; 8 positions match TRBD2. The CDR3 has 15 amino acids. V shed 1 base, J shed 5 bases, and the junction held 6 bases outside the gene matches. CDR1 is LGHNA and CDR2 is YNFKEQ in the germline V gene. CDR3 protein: CASSQAGGELETQYF. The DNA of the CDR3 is TGTGCCAGCAGCCAAGCCGGGGGGGAGTTGGAGACCCAGTACTTC.

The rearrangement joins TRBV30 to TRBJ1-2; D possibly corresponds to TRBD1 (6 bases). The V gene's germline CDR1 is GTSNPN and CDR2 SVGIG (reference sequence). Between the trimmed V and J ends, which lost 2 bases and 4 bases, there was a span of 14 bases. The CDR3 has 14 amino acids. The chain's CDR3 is CAWSLQGGSYGYTF. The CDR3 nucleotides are TGTGCCTGGAGTTTACAGGGCGGAAGCTATGGCTACACCTTC.

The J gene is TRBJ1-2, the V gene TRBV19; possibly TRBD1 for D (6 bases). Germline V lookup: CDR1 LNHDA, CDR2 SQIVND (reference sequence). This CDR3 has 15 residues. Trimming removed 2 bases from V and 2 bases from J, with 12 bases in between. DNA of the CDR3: TGTGCCAGTAGTATAACGGCCAGGGGAAACTATGGCTACACCTTC. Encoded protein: CASSITARGNYGYTF.

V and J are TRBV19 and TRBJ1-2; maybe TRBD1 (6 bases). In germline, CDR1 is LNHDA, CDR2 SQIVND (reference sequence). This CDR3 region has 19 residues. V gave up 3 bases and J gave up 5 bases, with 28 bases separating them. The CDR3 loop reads CASSIKVVGGSTNQYGYTF. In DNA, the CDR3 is TGTGCCAGTAGTATCAAAGTCGTAGGGGGATCTACGAATCAGTATGGCTACACCTTC.

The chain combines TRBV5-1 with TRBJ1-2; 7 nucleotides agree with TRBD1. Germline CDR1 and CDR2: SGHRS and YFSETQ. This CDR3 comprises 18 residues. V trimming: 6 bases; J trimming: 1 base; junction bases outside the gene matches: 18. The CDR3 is CASKRGLVLDRDNYGYTF. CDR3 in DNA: TGCGCCAGCAAAAGGGGTCTCGTTCTAGACAGGGATAACTATGGCTACACCTTC.

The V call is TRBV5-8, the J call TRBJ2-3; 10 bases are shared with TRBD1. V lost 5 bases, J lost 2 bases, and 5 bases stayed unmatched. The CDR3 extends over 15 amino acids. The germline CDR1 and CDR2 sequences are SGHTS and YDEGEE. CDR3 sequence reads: CASSSDRGITDTQYF. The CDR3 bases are TGTGCCAGCAGTTCGGACAGGGGGATCACAGATACGCAGTATTTT.